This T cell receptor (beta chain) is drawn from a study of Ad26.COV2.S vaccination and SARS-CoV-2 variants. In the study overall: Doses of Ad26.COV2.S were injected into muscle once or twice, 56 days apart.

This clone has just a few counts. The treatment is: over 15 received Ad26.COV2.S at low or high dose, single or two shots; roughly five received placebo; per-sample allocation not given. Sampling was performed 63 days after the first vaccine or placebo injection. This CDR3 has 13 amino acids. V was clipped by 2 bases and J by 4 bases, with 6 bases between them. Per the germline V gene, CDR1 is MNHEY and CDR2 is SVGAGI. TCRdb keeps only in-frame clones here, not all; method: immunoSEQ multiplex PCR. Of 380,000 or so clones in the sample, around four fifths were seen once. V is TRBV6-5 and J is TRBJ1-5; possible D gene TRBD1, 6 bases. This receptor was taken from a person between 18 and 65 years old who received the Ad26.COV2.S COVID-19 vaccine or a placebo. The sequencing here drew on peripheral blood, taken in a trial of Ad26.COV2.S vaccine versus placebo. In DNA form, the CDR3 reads TGTGCCAGCAGTTACGACAGGAATCAGCCCCAGCATTTT. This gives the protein CASSYDRNQPQHF.